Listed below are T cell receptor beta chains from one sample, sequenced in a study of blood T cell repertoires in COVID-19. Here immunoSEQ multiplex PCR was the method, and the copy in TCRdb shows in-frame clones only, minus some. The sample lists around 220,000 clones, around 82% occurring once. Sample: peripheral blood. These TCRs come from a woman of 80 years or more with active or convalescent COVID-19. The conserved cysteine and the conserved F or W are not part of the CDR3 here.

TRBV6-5	ASSYTYGTGNTEAF
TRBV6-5	ASISSQMFQPQH
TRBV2	ASSGGFSNQPQH
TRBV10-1	ASSETGQYEAF
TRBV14	ASNRDSMYEQY
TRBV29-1	SVVRATGSGNTIY
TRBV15	ATSLWARGEYGYT
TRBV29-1	SVRTGFNEQF
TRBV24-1	ATSDPPADTQY
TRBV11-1	ASSLASGRSETQY
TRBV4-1	ASSHPDPRSSYEQY
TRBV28	ASRGQGKNEQF
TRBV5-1	ASSLSTDSQLF
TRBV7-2	ASSLGGLGETQY
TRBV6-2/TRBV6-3	ASSSGQGRRNYGYT
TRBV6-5	ASRTGATDTQY
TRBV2	ASSDYPYEQY
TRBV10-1	ASSRDRGFPDTQY
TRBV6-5	ASSYSGYTF
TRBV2	ASSGSGEAKNIQY
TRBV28	ASSRPGLYGYT
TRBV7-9	ASSLSDRGNNYGYT
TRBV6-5	ASSYSGGDSPLH
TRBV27	ASSLRVRGSSYEQY
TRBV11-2	ASSLVRDEQF
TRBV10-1	ASSRDMNTEAF
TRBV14	ASSQAEGWNTEAF
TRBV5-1	ASSLELAVAYEQY
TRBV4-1	ASSQNPGTGKH
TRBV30	AWRGSTTSRLSPLH
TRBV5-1	ASGLKDTLNTEAF
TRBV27	ASSPTSGSNHEQY
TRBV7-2	ASSSEARAF
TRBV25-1	ASSPGQLYEQY
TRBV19	ASSIRGFDNQPQH
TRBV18	ASSPGQAAYGYT
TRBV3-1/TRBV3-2	ASSQGLGQGYQPQH
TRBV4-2	ASSQGSGSDGELF
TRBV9	ASSPNEAGPGYT
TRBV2	ASSALAGEDTQY
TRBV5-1	ASSPRTSGAYEQY